This section outlines one TCR beta chain sequence together with its context. This sample was included in a study of T cell changes during pregnancy in multiple sclerosis. Some clones are missing from TCRdb's copy, which holds only in-frame ones; the method was immunoSEQ multiplex PCR. The data contain 85,000 to 100,000 clones, 92% of them seen just once; the ten biggest clones take up 2.6%. The origin of this receptor is a female donor with multiple sclerosis, enrolled in a pregnancy study. The sequenced sample was peripheral blood, obtained in the first trimester of pregnancy.

The CDR3 loop is CASRRQGFDEQYF. The CDR3 region has the DNA TGTGCCAGCCGCCGACAGGGGTTCGACGAGCAGTACTTC. The chain recombines TRBV27 with TRBJ2-7; 8 bases fit TRBD1. In germline, CDR1 is MNHEY, CDR2 SMNVEV (reference sequence). This CDR3 spans 13 amino acids. The junction had 8 bases not matched to a gene; V was cut back by 8 bases and J by 5 bases.